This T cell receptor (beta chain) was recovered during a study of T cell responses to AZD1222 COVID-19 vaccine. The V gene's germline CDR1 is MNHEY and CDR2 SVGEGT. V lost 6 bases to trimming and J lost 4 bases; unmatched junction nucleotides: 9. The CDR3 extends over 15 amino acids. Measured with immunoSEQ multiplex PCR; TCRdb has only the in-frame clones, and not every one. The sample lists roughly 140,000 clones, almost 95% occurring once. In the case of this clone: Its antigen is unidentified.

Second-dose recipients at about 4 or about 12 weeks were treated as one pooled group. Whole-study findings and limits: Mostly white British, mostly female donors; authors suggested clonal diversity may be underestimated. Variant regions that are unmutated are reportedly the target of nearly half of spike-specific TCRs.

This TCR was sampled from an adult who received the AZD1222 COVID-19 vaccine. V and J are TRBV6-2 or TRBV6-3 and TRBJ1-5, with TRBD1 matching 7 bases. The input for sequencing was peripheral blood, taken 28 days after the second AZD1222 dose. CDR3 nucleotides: TGTGCCAGCAGCCCCGACAGGGCGCTGAATCAGCCCCAGCATTTT. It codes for CASSPDRALNQPQHF.